This passage covers 5 T cell receptor beta chains from one sample sequenced in a study of T cells in Graves' hyperthyroidism and ophthalmopathy. From RNA transcripts, TCR beta CDR3 regions were amplified. The study used the HTBI primer set for a first-round RT-PCR of the TCR CDR3. TCRdb re-derived calls from the multiplex PCR reads in MiXCR, one entry per CDR3 protein. The sample lists around 530,000 distinct CDR3 sequences, approximately 17% seen once, with roughly a sixth in the top ten. Sequenced material: blood. Receptors originate from a woman under 30 with Graves' ophthalmopathy.

This clonotype was picked up many times. The V gene is TRBV7-2, the J gene TRBJ2-7; D possibly corresponds to TRBD2 (6 bases). The CDR3 is 14 residues long. The V end lost 1 base, the J end lost 0 bases, and 7 bases lay between the germline ends. Germline V gene lookup returns CDR1 SGHTA and CDR2 FQGNSA. CDR3 DNA sequence: TGTGCCAGCAGCTTAGAGACTAGCTCCTACGAGCAGTACTTC. Amino acid sequence: CASSLETSSYEQYF. The complete variable domain, with remaining parts taken from reference TRBV7-2 and TRBJ2-7, reads GAGVSQSPSNKVTEKGKDVELRCDPISGHTALYWYRQSLGQGLEFLIYFQGNSAPDKSGLPSDRFSAERTGGSVSTLTIQRTQQEDSAVYLCASSLETSSYEQYFGPGTRLTVT.

V gene TRBV7-2 combines with J gene TRBJ1-1; 7 nucleotides agree with TRBD1. Germline V gene lookup returns CDR1 SGHTA and CDR2 FQGNSA. CDR3 size: 14 residues. V was clipped by 4 bases and J by 7 bases; unmatched bases: 9. The DNA for the CDR3 is TGTGCCAGCAGCTCATTAGGACAGGCGATTGAAGCTTTCTTT. It specifies CASSSLGQAIEAFF.

This clonotype was recorded many times. The chain joins TRBV10-3 to TRBJ1-2; the D gene is possibly TRBD1 (6 bases). The V gene lost 0 bases and the J gene lost 9 bases, with 14 bases spanning the gap. The CDR3 length is 14 residues. Germline lookup yields CDR1 ENHRY and CDR2 SYGVKD. CDR3 sequence (DNA): TGTGCCATCAGTGAGTCGAAAGGGACATCGAGCTACACCTTC. Residues: CAISESKGTSSYTF.

The table lists this clonotype with many counts. J is TRBJ2-3 and V is TRBV5-1; the D gene is possibly TRBD2 (6 bases). Trimming removed 0 bases at V and 5 bases at J, with 13 bases between. CDR1 is SGHRS, CDR2 YFSETQ, per germline. The CDR3 spans 15 residues. The CDR3 is CASSLGATGRDTQYF. CDR3 DNA: TGCGCCAGCAGCTTGGGCGCGACCGGGAGAGATACGCAGTATTTT.

Points on this clonotype: One junction end does not reproduce the germline sequence, and a read error may be involved. The chain couples TRBV5-1 to TRBJ2-1; 7 bases map to TRBD1. Germline assignment: CDR1 SGHRS and CDR2 YFSETQ. The CDR3 has 11 residues. DNA for the CDR3: TGCGCCAGCAGCCCTGACAGGGACCAGGTCTTC. Amino acid sequence: CASSPDRDQVF.